This T cell receptor (beta chain) was captured by sequencing in a study of cytomegalovirus exposure and HLA in healthy donors. Germline CDR1 and CDR2: SGHNT and YENEEA. Trimming at V came to 7 bases and at J to 3 bases, leaving 14 bases not matched to a gene. This CDR3 has 17 residues. PCR employed 60 Vbeta and 13 Jbeta primers. Profiling relied on immunoSEQ multiplex PCR, and the TCRdb table lists in-frame clones only, not all of them. Of fewer than 200,000 clones in the sample, roughly 87% were seen once. The study, taken as a whole, reports: In a later analysis, a genetic analysis reported fewer productive-TCR N-insertions in an Asian-associated ancestry cluster than the cohort average. Sequencing had likely introduced a cluster of highly shared sequence variants as an artifact. Analysis was carried out at a later point, and it linked a missense DCLRE1C variant to TCR beta V- and J-gene trimming. Three CMV-associated chains were confirmed in vitro to be specific for CMV antigens.

In regard to this clone: Its antigen is unknown.

The TCR sequence derives from a girl less than two years old in good health and CMV-seronegative. J is TRBJ2-3 and V is TRBV11-3; 9 bases map to TRBD2. Sequencing input: PBMCs. The CDR3 protein is CASNSHLAGGMTDTQYF. The CDR3 DNA reads as TGTGCCAGCAACTCGCACCTGGCGGGAGGGATGACAGATACGCAGTATTTT.